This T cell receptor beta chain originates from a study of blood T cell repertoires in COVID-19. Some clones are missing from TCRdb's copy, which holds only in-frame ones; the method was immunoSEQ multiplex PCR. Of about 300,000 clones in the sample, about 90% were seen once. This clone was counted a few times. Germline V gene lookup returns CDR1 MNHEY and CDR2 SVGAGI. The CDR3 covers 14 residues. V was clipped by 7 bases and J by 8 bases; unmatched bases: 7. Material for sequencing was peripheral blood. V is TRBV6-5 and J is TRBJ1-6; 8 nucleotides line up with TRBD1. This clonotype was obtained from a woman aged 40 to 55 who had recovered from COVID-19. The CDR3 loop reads CASNIQQGDSPLHF. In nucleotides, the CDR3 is TGTGCCAGCAATATACAACAGGGGGATTCACCCCTCCACTTT.